This TCR beta chain was retrieved from a study of PD-L1 blockade in urothelial cancer. This CDR3 has 17 residues. CDR1 and CDR2 from the germline V gene are SGHVS and FQNEAQ. The junction had 7 bases not matched to a gene; V was cut back by 5 bases and J by 2 bases. This clone appeared once. The assay was immunoSEQ multiplex PCR, and TCRdb's table has in-frame clones only and misses some. The top ten clones hold roughly 2.9% of a sample with about 57,000 clones, 70% to 90% of them seen once. The TCR was taken from a man aged 50 to 59 with urothelial cancer. The material sequenced was PBMCs, taken around atezolizumab (anti-PD-L1) treatment. The V call is TRBV7-8, the J call TRBJ2-7; 15 bases match TRBD2. CDR3 loop: CASSLGLAGGTPYEQYF. Written as DNA, the CDR3 is TGTGCCAGCAGCCTCGGACTAGCGGGAGGGACGCCCTACGAGCAGTACTTC.